This TCR beta chain was profiled in a study of control samples from healthy donors and cancer patients. Produced via immunoSEQ multiplex PCR; TCRdb's table is partial and in-frame only. The sample shows 35,000 to 55,000 clones, 70% to 75% of them seen only once. The sequencing sample was made of formalin-fixed, paraffin-embedded tissue. This receptor was obtained from a male donor with melanoma.

CDR3 loop: CASSSYSNNEQFF. CDR3 DNA: TGCGCCAGCAGCTCATATTCCAACAATGAGCAGTTCTTC. V is TRBV5-1 and J is TRBJ2-1, with no clear D. Trimming cost V 3 bases and J 5 bases, with 9 bases left between them. CDR3 length equals 13 residues. The germline CDR1 and CDR2 sequences are SGHRS and YFSETQ.